Only a few counts were recorded for the clone carrying this TCR beta chain. Its antigen is unidentified. The CDR3 has 15 residues. Germline lookup yields CDR1 MRHNA and CDR2 SNTAGT. J gave up 6 bases and V 3 bases, and 5 bases lay outside the gene matches. RNA was isolated and reverse transcribed to cDNA, the sequencing template. Some clones are missing from TCRdb's copy, which holds only in-frame ones; the method was immunoSEQ multiplex PCR. The profile shows over 150,000 clones, about 55% of them singletons. The sample comes from a study of CD8+ T cells in alopecia areata. Study-level information: Each of the treated patients was given oral tofacitinib, 5 to 10 mg twice daily, for moderate-to-severe alopecia areata.

Treatment given: oral pan-JAK inhibitor, 5-10 mg twice daily. Study results and limitations: Mice showed TCR sharing more clearly than patients did, possibly owing to HLA.

The chain is built from TRBV6-4 and TRBJ2-1, with 10 bases aligning to TRBD2. The sequence came from a human donor with alopecia areata. The specimen comprised CD8+ T cells sorted from blood, sampled at week 24, from a patient treated with tofacitinib. The CDR3 region has the DNA TGTGCCAGCAGTGATACTAGCGGGGCCTCCAATGAGCAGTTCTTC. This gives the protein CASSDTSGASNEQFF.